The clone carrying this TCR beta chain was counted many times. Its antigen is currently unknown. The source of the sample is a study of early T cells in non-severe SARS-CoV-2 infection. Whole-study context: Sequencing of unsorted whole blood was done on bulk RNA, leaving chains unpaired.

Individual cDNA molecules were tagged with unique molecular identifiers, the study reported. A single record per CDR3 protein comes from TCRdb applying MiXCR to the 5' RACE reads. The sample contains 80,000 to 100,000 distinct CDR3 sequences, 9% to 15% of which appear only once. General study results and limits: VDJdb matching favored anti-spike CD8 responses, missing private and CD4 specificities.

V lost 7 bases to trimming and J lost 6 bases, with 8 bases between them. This CDR3 contains 11 residues. Germline V gene sequence: CDR1 KGHDR, CDR2 SFDVKD. This rearrangement joins TRBV24-1 to TRBJ1-1; unclear D gene. This TCR was recovered from an adult who was a healthcare worker with PCR-confirmed SARS-CoV-2 infection or an uninfected control (not recorded which). Sample: whole blood. CDR3: CATSVGAEAFF. In nucleotides, the CDR3 is TGTGCCACCAGCGTGGGAGCTGAAGCTTTCTTT.